This T cell receptor beta chain was recorded in a study of cytomegalovirus exposure and HLA in healthy donors. From germline, CDR1 is SGHDT and CDR2 YYEEEE. The CDR3 loop spans 15 amino acids. Germline trimming cut 4 bases from V and 1 base from J; bases unmatched to any gene: 5. Researchers ran the PCR with 60 Vbeta and 13 Jbeta primers. Assay: immunoSEQ multiplex PCR; the TCRdb copy retains only in-frame clones and omits some. Of over 90,000 clones listed, about three quarters are singletons. V gene TRBV5-6 combines with J gene TRBJ2-7; 10 nucleotides match TRBD1. This receptor was taken from a man aged 35-49 years in good health and CMV-seronegative. The sequenced sample consisted of PBMCs. The CDR3 region is CASSAMGQGSYEQYF. The CDR3 DNA is TGTGCCAGCAGCGCCATGGGACAGGGGTCCTACGAGCAGTACTTC. Full variable domain (missing parts from reference TRBV5-6 and TRBJ2-7): DAGVTQSPTHLIKTRGQQVTLRCSPKSGHDTVSWYQQALGQGPQFIFQYYEEEERQRGNFPDRFSGHQFPNYSSELNVNALLLGDSALYLCASSAMGQGSYEQYFGPGTRLTVT.